The 3 T cell receptor beta chains below were found in one sample sequenced in a study of blood T cells in healthy people across ages. A second about 7 to 11 cycle PCR used barcoded and J-beta primers. TCRdb reprocessed the 5' RACE reads via MiXCR and lists one record per CDR3 protein. The sample records 450,000 to 600,000 distinct CDR3 sequences, about 28% being singletons. In addition, the sample was reused for a study of T cells of mothers and their children.

Sequenced input: blood. The receptors originated from a boy under 10 years old in good health.

This rearrangement joins TRBV4-3 to TRBJ1-4; D gene uncertain. V lost 1 base and J lost 0, with 12 bases in between. The length of the CDR3 is 17 residues. Germline V CDR1 and CDR2: LGHNA, YSLEER. For the CDR3, the DNA is TGCGCCAGCAGCCAAGGGAGGCAGTTTGCAACTAATGAAAAACTGTTTTTT. Translation: CASSQGRQFATNEKLFF.

This clonotype has a handful of counts. As DNA, the CDR3 is TGTGCCAGCACCAGACAGAGCCGAGAGACCCAGTACTTC. The encoded protein is CASTRQSRETQYF. The J gene is TRBJ2-5, the V gene TRBV12-3 or TRBV12-4; a weak D match, TRBD1 (5 bases). The V and J ends lost 7 bases and 4 bases respectively, with 13 bases between them. The CDR3 has 13 residues.

This clonotype came up a few times. The V and J genes are TRBV9 and TRBJ1-3; 8 bases match TRBD1. Germline CDR1 and CDR2: SGDLS and YYNGEE. The CDR3 is 16 residues long. Trimming took 4 bases from V and 0 from J; bases not matched to a gene: 6. CDR3 amino acids: CASSPRTGSSGNTIYF. The CDR3 DNA sequence: TGTGCCAGCAGCCCACGGACAGGGAGCTCTGGAAACACCATATATTTT.